This T cell receptor beta chain was identified in a study of T cell repertoires in cytomegalovirus infection. Study overall: Both CMV infection and a matching HLA type were indicated by public TCR beta signatures.

CDR1 and CDR2 (germline): LGHDT, YNNKEL (reference sequence). Losses at the gene ends were 1 base for V and 3 bases for J; bases not matched to a gene: 8. The CDR3 contains 16 residues. Concerning this clonotype: Its antigen is unidentified.

Each CDR3 protein gets one entry after TCRdb re-called the reads with MiXCR. The data show about 830,000 distinct CDR3 sequences, with over 25% seen just once and 9.5% to 15% held by the top ten. General study points: Using cumulative public TCR beta family frequency, the authors identified those who carried CMV together with the relevant HLA.

This TCR was recovered from a human donor in good health (CMV status not recorded). Some clones in this sample may be carry-over from other donors' samples. The rearrangement uses TRBV3-1 and TRBJ1-2; 7 bases line up with TRBD1. The source material was cultured CD8+ T cells from PBMCs, sampled from culture after CMV antigen stimulation. The CDR3, as DNA: TGTGCCAGCAGCCAAGGGATCAACAGGGGTGACTATGGCTACACCTTC. It specifies CASSQGINRGDYGYTF.